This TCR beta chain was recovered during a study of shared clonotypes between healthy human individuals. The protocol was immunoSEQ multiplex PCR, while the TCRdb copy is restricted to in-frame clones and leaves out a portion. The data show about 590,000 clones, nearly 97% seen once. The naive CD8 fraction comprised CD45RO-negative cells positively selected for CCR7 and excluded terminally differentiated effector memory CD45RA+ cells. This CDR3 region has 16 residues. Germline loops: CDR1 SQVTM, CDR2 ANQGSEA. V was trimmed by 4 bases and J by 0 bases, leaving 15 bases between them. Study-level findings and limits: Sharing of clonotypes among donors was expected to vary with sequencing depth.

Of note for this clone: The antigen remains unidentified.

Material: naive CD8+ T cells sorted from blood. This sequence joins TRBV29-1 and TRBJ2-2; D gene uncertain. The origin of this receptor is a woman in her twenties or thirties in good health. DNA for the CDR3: TGCAGCGTTGTAGTCACGGAGATTGCGAACACCGGGGAGCTGTTTTTT. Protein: CSVVVTEIANTGELFF.